Below are 25 T cell receptor beta chains sequenced from a single sample in a study of cytomegalovirus exposure and HLA in healthy donors. PCR primers comprised 60 Vbeta and 13 Jbeta primers. Clones were read by immunoSEQ multiplex PCR, and TCRdb kept only the in-frame ones, dropping some. The sample has 110,000 to 150,000 clones. The sample was PBMCs. Receptors originate from a woman under 30 in good health and CMV-seronegative.

The V gene is TRBV5-1, the J gene TRBJ2-3; 9 bases agree with TRBD2. The trim removed 0 bases at V and 4 bases at J, leaving 15 bases unmatched. CDR1 SGHRS and CDR2 YFSETQ come from the germline V gene. CDR3 length: 19 amino acids. The CDR3 DNA reads TGCGCCAGCAGCTTGGGCTATGCTTGGCGGGAGGGCCGTTCAGATACGCAGTATTTT. This encodes CASSLGYAWREGRSDTQYF.

The chain is built from TRBV9 and TRBJ2-3; no clear D. CDR1 is SGDLS, CDR2 YYNGEE, per germline. V was shortened by 1 base and J by 0 bases, with 12 bases between the two germline ends. The CDR3 length is 16 residues. The CDR3 loop is CASSVFATTSTDTQYF. The DNA for the CDR3 is TGTGCCAGCAGCGTATTCGCTACCACTAGCACAGATACGCAGTATTTT.

The chain carries TRBV5-6 and TRBJ2-1; D call uncertain. Germline CDR1 is SGHDT and CDR2 is YYEEEE. CDR3 length equals 17 residues. Between the trimmed V and J ends, which lost 0 bases and 0 bases, there was a span of 13 bases. CDR3 in amino acids: CASSLALRLSSYNEQFF. CDR3 nucleotide sequence: TGTGCCAGCAGCTTGGCCCTGCGACTGAGCTCCTACAATGAGCAGTTCTTC.

V is TRBV6-5 and J is TRBJ2-1; 11 bases are a match to TRBD2. Trimming took 4 bases from V and 6 from J; bases not matched to a gene: 5. The CDR3 has 15 amino acids. Germline V lookup: CDR1 MNHEY, CDR2 SVGAGI. CDR3 loop: CASSSGLAGPNEQFF. The DNA of the CDR3 is TGTGCCAGCAGTTCAGGACTAGCGGGCCCCAATGAGCAGTTCTTC.

The V gene is TRBV11-2, the J gene TRBJ1-2, with a possible D match to TRBD1 (5 bases). Trimming left V 5 bases short and J 7 bases short, with 17 bases between. The CDR3 covers 14 residues. In germline, CDR1 is SGHAT, CDR2 FQNNGV. The CDR3 sequence: CASSIRPIGAGYTF. CDR3 DNA: TGTGCCAGCAGCATCCGACCAATTGGGGCTGGCTACACCTTC.

Points on this clone: The junction shows a germline mismatch at one end, possibly a read error. This sequence joins TRBV7-9 and TRBJ2-5, with D possibly TRBD1 on 6 matching bases. CDR1 and CDR2 from the germline V gene are SEHNR and FQNEAQ (reference sequence). The CDR3 loop spans 14 amino acids. Here the CDR3 reads CASSLEGTQETQYF. In DNA form, the CDR3 reads TGTGCCAGCAGCTTAGAGGGGACACAAGAGACACAGTACTTC.

CDR3 amino acids: CASSLAGRQETQYF. The CDR3 coding sequence is TGTGCCAGCAGCTTAGCGGGGCGCCAAGAGACCCAGTACTTC. The chain combines TRBV5-4 with TRBJ2-5; 7 bases are shared with TRBD2. The trim removed 2 bases at V and 1 base at J, leaving 2 bases unmatched. Per germline, CDR1 SGHNT and CDR2 YYREEE (reference sequence). CDR3 size: 14 residues.

In regard to this clone: In the same sample, other DNA sequences code for this CDR3. The chain recombines TRBV18 with TRBJ1-1; 8 positions match TRBD1. Germline V gene data show CDR1 as KGHSH and CDR2 as LQKENI. This CDR3 contains 15 residues. The V and J ends lost 3 bases and 1 base, in that order; junction bases with no gene match: 4. As DNA, the CDR3 is TGTGCCAGCTCACCGGTCGACAGGGGGAACACTGAAGCTTTCTTT. This encodes CASSPVDRGNTEAFF.

The V and J genes are TRBV6-5 and TRBJ2-1, with TRBD2 matching 14 bases. V shed 0 bases and J 9 bases; nucleotides not matched to a gene: 1. This CDR3 comprises 15 residues. CDR1 is MNHEY, CDR2 SVGAGI, per germline. The CDR3 coding sequence is TGTGCCAGCAGTTACTCGACTAGCGGGAGGGGTGAGCAGTTCTTC. Protein sequence: CASSYSTSGRGEQFF.

This sequence joins TRBV5-4 and TRBJ2-2; 10 bases agree with TRBD2. Per the germline V gene, CDR1 is SGHNT and CDR2 is YYREEE (reference sequence). The CDR3 spans 17 residues. The trim removed 1 base at V and 1 base at J, leaving 4 bases unmatched. The CDR3 region has the DNA TGTGCCAGCAGCTTGCCGGCTAGCGGGGGGAACACCGGGGAGCTGTTTTTT. Its protein product is CASSLPASGGNTGELFF.

The chain recombines TRBV4-1 with TRBJ2-1; no clear D. The CDR3 totals 14 residues. CDR1 and CDR2 from the germline V gene are MGHRA and YSYEKL. The V end was cut by 0 bases, the J end by 3 bases, with 6 bases between. CDR3 nucleotides: TGCGCCAGCAGCCAAGATCACAGCTACAATGAGCAGTTCTTC. Encoded protein: CASSQDHSYNEQFF.

The V gene is TRBV10-3, the J gene TRBJ1-2; TRBD1 agrees at 8 bases. Germline V gene sequence: CDR1 ENHRY, CDR2 SYGVKD. The CDR3 runs to 15 residues. After removal of 2 bases from V and 6 bases from J, the junction contained 8 bases not matched to a gene. The CDR3 spells CAISETGQGGDGYTF. CDR3 coding DNA: TGTGCCATCAGTGAGACCGGACAGGGAGGTGATGGCTACACCTTC.

The CDR3 here is CASSKRTQYF. CDR3 coding DNA: TGTGCCAGCAGCAAACGGACCCAGTACTTC. V gene TRBV21-1 combines with J gene TRBJ2-5; TRBD2 is the table's D call, not checked against the DNA. TRBV21-1 counts as a pseudogene. The CDR3 extends over 10 amino acids.

The chain links TRBV9 to TRBJ2-7; no definite D call. Germline assignment: CDR1 SGDLS and CDR2 YYNGEE. This CDR3 comprises 14 residues. The V end was cut by 0 bases, the J end by 1 base, with 8 bases between. The CDR3 sequence is CASSVDVLSYEQYF. The CDR3 nucleotides read TGTGCCAGCAGCGTAGATGTCCTGTCCTACGAGCAGTACTTC.

The chain recombines TRBV30 with TRBJ2-3, with D perhaps TRBD2 (6 bases). The CDR3 length is 14 residues. Germline V gene sequence: CDR1 GTSNPN, CDR2 SVGIG (reference sequence). V shed 2 bases and J shed 2 bases, with 11 bases lying between them. The CDR3 DNA is TGTGCCTGGAGTCGACTAGATTACACAGATACGCAGTATTTT. Its protein product is CAWSRLDYTDTQYF.

V gene TRBV2 combines with J gene TRBJ1-2; possible D gene TRBD1, 6 bases. Looked up from germline, CDR1 is SNHLY and CDR2 is FYNNEI. The CDR3 is 14 residues long. Trimming removed 6 bases at V and 4 bases at J, with 15 bases between. CDR3 in amino acids: CASRDGQSTYGYTF. The CDR3 DNA sequence: TGTGCCAGCAGGGACGGACAGTCTACCTATGGCTACACCTTC.

This sequence joins TRBV4-1 and TRBJ2-1; 10 bases match TRBD2. The CDR3 is 16 residues long. CDR1 is MGHRA, CDR2 YSYEKL, per germline. Trimming at V came to 1 base and at J to 8 bases, leaving 8 bases not matched to a gene. The CDR3 sequence: CASSQGSFLAGDEQFF. CDR3 sequence (DNA): TGCGCCAGCAGCCAAGGGTCCTTCCTAGCGGGAGATGAGCAGTTCTTC.

V and J are TRBV12-5 and TRBJ2-1; TRBD1 agrees at 7 bases. Germline lookup yields CDR1 LGHNT and CDR2 FRNRAP. V lost 0 bases to trimming and J lost 2 bases; unmatched junction nucleotides: 7. There are 17 residues in the CDR3. The DNA of the CDR3 is TGTGCTAGTGGTTTGGTATTACGGGACAGCCCCTACAATGAGCAGTTCTTC. Translating gives CASGLVLRDSPYNEQFF.

The chain couples TRBV29-1 to TRBJ2-1; 8 nucleotides match TRBD2. This CDR3 spans 15 amino acids. Germline V gives CDR1 SQVTM, CDR2 ANQGSEA. The V segment lost 3 bases and the J segment 6 bases; nucleotides outside the gene matches: 10. CDR3: CSVDRAAGVSNEQFF. CDR3 nucleotide sequence: TGCAGCGTTGATCGGGCAGCGGGAGTCTCCAATGAGCAGTTCTTC.

This rearrangement joins TRBV7-3 to TRBJ2-1; 7 nucleotides align to TRBD1. CDR1 is SGHTA and CDR2 is FQGTGA in the germline V gene. The V segment lost 5 bases and the J segment 7 bases; nucleotides outside the gene matches: 11. The CDR3 has 15 residues. CDR3 sequence: CASSRTGTDRNEQFF. CDR3 nucleotides: TGTGCCAGCAGCCGTACCGGGACAGACCGGAATGAGCAGTTCTTC.

This chain joins TRBV18 and TRBJ2-5, with 11 bases that match TRBD2. The CDR3 contains 16 residues. Looked up from germline, CDR1 is KGHSH and CDR2 is LQKENI. V lost 3 bases and J lost 4; bases outside the gene matches: 7. CDR3 in DNA: TGTGCCAGCTCACCCGTAGCGGGAGGGTCGGTAGAGACCCAGTACTTC. Its protein product is CASSPVAGGSVETQYF.

The CDR3 here is CATSRDPQGGQPQHF. In DNA form, the CDR3 reads TGTGCCACCAGCAGAGATCCGCAGGGAGGACAGCCCCAGCATTTT. This rearrangement joins TRBV15 to TRBJ1-5, with D possibly TRBD1 on 5 matching bases. V was clipped by 0 bases and J by 7 bases, with 13 bases between them. Germline V gives CDR1 LNHNV, CDR2 YYDKDF (reference sequence). This CDR3 is 15 amino acids long.

The chain recombines TRBV25-1 with TRBJ1-5, with a tentative D call TRBD1 (5 bases). Germline V gene data show CDR1 as MGHDK and CDR2 as SYGVNS. The CDR3 is 16 amino acids. Trimming took 1 base from V and 0 from J, leaving 10 bases between them. The CDR3 is CASSEWGGNSNQPQHF. The CDR3 DNA sequence: TGTGCCAGCAGTGAATGGGGGGGGAATAGCAATCAGCCCCAGCATTTT.

The J gene is TRBJ2-1, the V gene TRBV7-6, with TRBD1 matching 11 bases. The germline V gene encodes CDR1 SGHVS and CDR2 FNYEAQ. CDR3 length equals 15 residues. The ends lost 5 bases at V and 6 bases at J; junction bases unmatched: 6. CDR3 protein: CASSPVGTGGNEQFF. CDR3 bases: TGTGCCAGCAGCCCCGTTGGGACAGGGGGCAATGAGCAGTTCTTC.

The rearrangement uses TRBV5-3 and TRBJ2-7; TRBD1 aligns across 8 bases. TRBV5-3 belongs to the ORF category, with a function that is uncertain. The trim removed 4 bases at V and 0 bases at J, leaving 6 bases unmatched. The CDR3 runs 15 residues. The CDR3 loop reads CARSGDRLLSYEQYF. For the CDR3, the DNA is TGTGCCAGAAGCGGGGACAGGCTGCTCTCCTACGAGCAGTACTTC.